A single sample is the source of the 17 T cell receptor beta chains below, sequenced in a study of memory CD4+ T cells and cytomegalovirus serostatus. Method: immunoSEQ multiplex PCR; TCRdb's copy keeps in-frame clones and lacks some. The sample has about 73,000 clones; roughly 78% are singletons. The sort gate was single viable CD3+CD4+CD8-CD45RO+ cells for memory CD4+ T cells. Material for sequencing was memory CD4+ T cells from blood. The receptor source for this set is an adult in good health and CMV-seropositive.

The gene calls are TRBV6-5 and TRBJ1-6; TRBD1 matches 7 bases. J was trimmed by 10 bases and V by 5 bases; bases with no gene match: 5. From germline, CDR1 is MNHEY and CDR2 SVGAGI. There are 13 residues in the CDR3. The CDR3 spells CASSRDSESPLHF. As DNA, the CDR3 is TGTGCCAGCAGTCGGGACAGCGAATCACCCCTCCACTTT.

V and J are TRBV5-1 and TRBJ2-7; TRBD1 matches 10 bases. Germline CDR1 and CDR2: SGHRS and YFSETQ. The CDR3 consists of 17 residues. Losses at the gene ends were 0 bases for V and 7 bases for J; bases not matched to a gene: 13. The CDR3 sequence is CASSLGVIGGQGGEQYF. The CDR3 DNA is TGCGCCAGCAGCTTGGGAGTAATCGGCGGACAGGGGGGTGAGCAGTACTTC. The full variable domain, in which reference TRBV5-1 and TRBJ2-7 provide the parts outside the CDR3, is KAGVTQTPRYLIKTRGQQVTLSCSPISGHRSVSWYQQTPGQGLQFLFEYFSETQRNKGNFPGRFSGRQFSNSRSEMNVSTLELGDSALYLCASSLGVIGGQGGEQYFGPGTRLTVT.

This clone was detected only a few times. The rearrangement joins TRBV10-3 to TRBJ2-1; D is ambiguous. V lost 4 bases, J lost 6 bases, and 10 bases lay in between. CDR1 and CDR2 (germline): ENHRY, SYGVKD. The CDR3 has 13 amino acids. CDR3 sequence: CAISGENFNEQFF. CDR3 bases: TGTGCCATCAGTGGGGAAAATTTCAATGAGCAGTTCTTC.

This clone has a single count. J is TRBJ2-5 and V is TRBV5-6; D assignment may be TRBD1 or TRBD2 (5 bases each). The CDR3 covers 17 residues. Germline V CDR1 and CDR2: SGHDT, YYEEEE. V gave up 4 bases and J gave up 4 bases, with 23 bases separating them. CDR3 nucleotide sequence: TGTGCCAGCAGCCCGAATGGTGGGACCACCCCCACAGAGACCCAGTACTTC. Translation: CASSPNGGTTPTETQYF.

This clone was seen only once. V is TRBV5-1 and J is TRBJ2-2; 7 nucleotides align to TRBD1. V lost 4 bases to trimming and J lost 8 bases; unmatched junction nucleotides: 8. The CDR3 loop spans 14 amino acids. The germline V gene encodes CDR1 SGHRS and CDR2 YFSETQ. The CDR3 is CASSGRQGAGELFF. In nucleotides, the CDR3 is TGCGCCAGCAGCGGAAGACAGGGTGCAGGGGAGCTGTTTTTT.

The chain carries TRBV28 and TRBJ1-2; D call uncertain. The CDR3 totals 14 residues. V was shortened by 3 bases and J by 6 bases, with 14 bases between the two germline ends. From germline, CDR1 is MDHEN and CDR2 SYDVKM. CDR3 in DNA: TGTGCCAGCAGTTTCCCGGCCCACTCGGATGGCTACACCTTC. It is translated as CASSFPAHSDGYTF.

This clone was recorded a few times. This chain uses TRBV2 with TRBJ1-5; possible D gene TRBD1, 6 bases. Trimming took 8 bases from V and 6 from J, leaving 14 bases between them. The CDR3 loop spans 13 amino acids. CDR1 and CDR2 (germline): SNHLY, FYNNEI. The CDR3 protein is CASREGGFQPQHF. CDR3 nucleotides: TGTGCCAGCCGGGAGGGGGGGTTTCAGCCCCAGCATTTT.

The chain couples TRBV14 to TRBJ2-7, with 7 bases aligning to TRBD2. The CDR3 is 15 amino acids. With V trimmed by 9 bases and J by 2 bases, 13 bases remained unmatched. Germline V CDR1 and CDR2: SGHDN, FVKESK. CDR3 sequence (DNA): TGTGCCAGGTCAGCGGGACCCCTAAAAACCTACGAGCAGTACGTC. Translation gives CARSAGPLKTYEQYV.

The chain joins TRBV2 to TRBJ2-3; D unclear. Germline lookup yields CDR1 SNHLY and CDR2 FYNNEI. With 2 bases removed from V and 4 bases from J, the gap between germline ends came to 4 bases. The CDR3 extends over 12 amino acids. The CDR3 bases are TGTGCCAGCAGTGAATGGGCAGATACGCAGTATTTT. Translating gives CASSEWADTQYF.

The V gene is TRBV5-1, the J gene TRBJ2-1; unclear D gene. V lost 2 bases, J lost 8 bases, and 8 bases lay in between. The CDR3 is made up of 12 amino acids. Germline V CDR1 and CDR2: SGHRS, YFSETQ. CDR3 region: CASSLPPDEQFF. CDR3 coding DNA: TGCGCCAGCAGCTTACCCCCAGATGAGCAGTTCTTC.

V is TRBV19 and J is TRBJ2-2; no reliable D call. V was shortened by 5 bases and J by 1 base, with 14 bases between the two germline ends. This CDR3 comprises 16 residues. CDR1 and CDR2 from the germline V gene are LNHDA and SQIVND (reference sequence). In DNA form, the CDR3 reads TGTGCCAGTAGTCCAGGCTACTTACTGAACACCGGGGAGCTGTTTTTT. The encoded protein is CASSPGYLLNTGELFF.

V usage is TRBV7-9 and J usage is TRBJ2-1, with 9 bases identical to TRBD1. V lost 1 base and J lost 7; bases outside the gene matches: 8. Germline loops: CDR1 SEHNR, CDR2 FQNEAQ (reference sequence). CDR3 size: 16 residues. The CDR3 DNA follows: TGTGCCAGCAGCTTAGTAACAGGGGGCGTTATTAATGAGCAGTTCTTC. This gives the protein CASSLVTGGVINEQFF.

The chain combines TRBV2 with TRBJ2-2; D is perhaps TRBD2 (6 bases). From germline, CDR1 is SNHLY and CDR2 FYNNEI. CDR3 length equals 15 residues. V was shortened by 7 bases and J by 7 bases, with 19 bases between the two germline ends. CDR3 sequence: CASTVRPSEIGELFF. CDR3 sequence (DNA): TGTGCCAGCACTGTGCGACCTAGCGAGATCGGGGAGCTGTTTTTT.

The CDR3 loop is CAWSPGSYGYTF. CDR3 in DNA: TGTGCCTGGAGTCCTGGCAGCTATGGCTACACCTTC. This chain links TRBV30 with TRBJ1-2; D uncertain. The CDR3 consists of 12 residues. CDR1 is GTSNPN and CDR2 is SVGIG in the germline V gene (reference sequence). The ends were cut back, 2 bases at V and 4 bases at J, with 8 bases in the middle. Using reference TRBV30 and TRBJ1-2 for the parts outside the CDR3, the full variable domain is SQTIHQWPATLVQPVGSPLSLECTVEGTSNPNLYWYRQAAGRGLQLLFYSVGIGQISSEVPQNLSASRPQDRQFILSSKKLLLSDSGFYLCAWSPGSYGYTFGSGTRLTVV.

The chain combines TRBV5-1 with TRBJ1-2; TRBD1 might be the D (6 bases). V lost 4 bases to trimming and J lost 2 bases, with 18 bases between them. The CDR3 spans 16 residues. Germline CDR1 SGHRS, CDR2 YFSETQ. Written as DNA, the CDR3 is TGCGCCAGCAGCCTCACCACGGGGGGCGGCAACTATGGCTACACCTTC. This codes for CASSLTTGGGNYGYTF.

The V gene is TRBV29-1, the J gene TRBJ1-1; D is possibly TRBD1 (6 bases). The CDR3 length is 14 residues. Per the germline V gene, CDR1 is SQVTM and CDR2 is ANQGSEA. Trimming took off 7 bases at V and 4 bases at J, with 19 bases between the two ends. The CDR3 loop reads CSALWGGMGTEAFF. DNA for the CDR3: TGCAGCGCCCTTTGGGGGGGCATGGGCACTGAAGCTTTCTTT.

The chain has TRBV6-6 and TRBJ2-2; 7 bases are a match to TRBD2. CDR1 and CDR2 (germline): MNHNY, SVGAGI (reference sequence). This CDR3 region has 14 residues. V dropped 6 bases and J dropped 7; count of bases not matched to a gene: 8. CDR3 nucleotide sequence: TGTGCCAGCAGCTCCCCGGGGGGAGGCGGGGAGCTGTTTTTT. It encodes CASSSPGGGGELFF.